One and the same sample provided the 30 T cell receptor beta chains below, sequenced in a study of T cell changes during pregnancy in multiple sclerosis. Libraries were prepared by immunoSEQ multiplex PCR; TCRdb keeps only in-frame clonotypes and omits some of them. The top ten clones hold 0.99% of a sample with almost 50,000 clones, about 92% of them seen once. The sample consisted of peripheral blood, taken after pregnancy. The receptors originated from a female donor with multiple sclerosis, enrolled in a pregnancy study.

The chain recombines TRBV5-6 with TRBJ2-3; tentatively, D is TRBD2 (5 bases). CDR1 is SGHDT, CDR2 YYEEEE, per germline. V shed 5 bases and J shed 4 bases, with 14 bases lying between them. The CDR3 covers 14 residues. CDR3 in DNA: TGTGCCAGCAGTTTTAGAGGGCCCTCAGATACGCAGTATTTT. As protein: CASSFRGPSDTQYF.

The rearrangement links TRBV7-9 to TRBJ1-1; the D is unclear. The germline V gene encodes CDR1 SEHNR and CDR2 FQNEAQ (reference sequence). The CDR3 contains 14 residues. V was cut by 5 bases and J by 3 bases, with 13 bases left in between. The CDR3 DNA is TGTGCCAGCAGCGGCCGTTCAGTCGACACTGAAGCTTTCTTT. Protein: CASSGRSVDTEAFF.

The chain is built from TRBV10-3 and TRBJ2-7; possibly TRBD1 for D (6 bases). The CDR3 is 14 amino acids. V shed 2 bases and J shed 7 bases, with 15 bases lying between them. CDR1 is ENHRY, CDR2 SYGVKD, per germline. CDR3: CAISEDWRGGEQYF. The CDR3, as DNA: TGTGCCATCAGTGAGGACTGGAGAGGGGGAGAGCAGTACTTC.

The V and J genes are TRBV7-3 and TRBJ1-1; D unresolved. This CDR3 comprises 13 residues. From germline, CDR1 is SGHTA and CDR2 FQGTGA. V gave up 5 bases and J gave up 1 base, with 8 bases separating them. CDR3 sequence: CASSRAGNTEAFF. CDR3 bases: TGTGCCAGCAGCAGAGCGGGGAACACTGAAGCTTTCTTT.

This chain joins TRBV4-2 and TRBJ2-5, with 10 bases matching TRBD2. Germline CDR1 and CDR2: LGHNA and YNFKEQ. CDR3 size: 19 residues. With V trimmed by 3 bases and J by 5 bases, 18 bases remained unmatched. Here the CDR3 DNA reads TGTGCCAGCAGCCAGGGGGGCGCTAGCGGGGGCCTGCGGGGGGAGACCCAGTACTTC. Translation: CASSQGGASGGLRGETQYF.

The J gene is TRBJ2-5, the V gene TRBV19, with 12 nucleotides matching TRBD2. This CDR3 has 16 residues. The junction had 3 bases not matched to a gene; V was cut back by 3 bases and J by 1 base. Germline V CDR1 and CDR2: LNHDA, SQIVND (reference sequence). CDR3 in amino acids: CASSMASGGAQETQYF. CDR3 nucleotides: TGTGCCAGTAGTATGGCTAGCGGGGGGGCCCAAGAGACCCAGTACTTC. The whole variable domain, remainder taken from reference TRBV19 and TRBJ2-5, is DGGITQSPKYLFRKEGQNVTLSCEQNLNHDAMYWYRQDPGQGLRLIYYSQIVNDFQKGDIAEGYSVSREKKESFPLTVTSAQKNPTAFYLCASSMASGGAQETQYFGPGTRLLVL.

The sample holds one count of this clone. CDR3 DNA sequence: TGTGCCAGCTCACCACTGCGAAGCGGGGGGGCTAAGGACAATGAGCAGTTCTTC. Translation gives CASSPLRSGGAKDNEQFF. The J gene is TRBJ2-1, the V gene TRBV18; TRBD2 matches at 10 bases. Trimming cost V 1 base and J 5 bases; bases outside gene matches: 11. The CDR3 has 18 amino acids. CDR1 and CDR2 from the germline V gene are KGHSH and LQKENI. The variable domain in full, completed from reference TRBV18 and TRBJ2-1, reads NAGVMQNPRHLVRRRGQEARLRCSPMKGHSHVYWYRQLPEEGLKFMVYLQKENIIDESGMPKERFSAEFPKEGPSILRIQQVVRGDSAAYFCASSPLRSGGAKDNEQFFGPGTRLTVL.

The gene calls are TRBV4-2 and TRBJ1-4; the D is unclear. The CDR3 consists of 15 residues. The V gene lost 1 base and the J gene lost 2 bases, with 8 bases spanning the gap. Germline V gene data show CDR1 as LGHNA and CDR2 as YNFKEQ. The DNA for the CDR3 is TGTGCCAGCAGCCAAGCCGAGATCACTAATGAAAAACTGTTTTTT. It encodes CASSQAEITNEKLFF.

CDR3 amino acids: CASSLVGGESIQYF. The CDR3 coding sequence is TGTGCCAGCAGCTTAGTAGGGGGGGAGAGCATTCAGTACTTC. J is TRBJ2-4 and V is TRBV7-2; a possible D gene is TRBD2 (7 bases). The V end was cut by 1 base, the J end by 9 bases, with 13 bases between. The CDR3 is 14 amino acids. The germline V gene has CDR1 SGHTA and CDR2 FQGNSA.

This clone has more than one count but fewer than ten. The same CDR3 also results from other DNA sequences found in this sample. The chain links TRBV5-5 to TRBJ2-7; TRBD1 aligns across 9 bases. The germline V gene has CDR1 SGHKS and CDR2 YYEKEE (reference sequence). This CDR3 region has 12 residues. V lost 3 bases and J lost 7; bases outside the gene matches: 2. The CDR3 region has the DNA TGTGCCAGCAGCTGGACAGGGGAGGAGCAGTACTTC. Translating gives CASSWTGEEQYF. Supplemented by reference TRBV5-5 and TRBJ2-7, the full variable domain reads DAGVTQSPTHLIKTRGQQVTLRCSPISGHKSVSWYQQVLGQGPQFIFQYYEKEERGRGNFPDRFSARQFPNYSSELNVNALLLGDSALYLCASSWTGEEQYFGPGTRLTVT.

The CDR3 sequence is CASSLEGGSPNSPLHF. The CDR3 region has the DNA TGTGCCAGCAGCTTAGAAGGGGGTAGCCCGAATTCACCCCTCCACTTT. The gene calls are TRBV7-8 and TRBJ1-6; maybe TRBD1 (6 bases). The germline CDR1 and CDR2 sequences are SGHVS and FQNEAQ. The V end lost 1 base, the J end lost 7 bases, and 14 bases lay between the germline ends. The CDR3 loop spans 16 amino acids.

V and J are TRBV6-6 and TRBJ1-1; maybe TRBD1 (6 bases). V was clipped by 5 bases and J by 4 bases, with 17 bases between them. The CDR3 contains 15 residues. Germline V gene sequence: CDR1 MNHNY, CDR2 SVGAGI (reference sequence). The CDR3 here is CASSQAKRGGTEAFF. The CDR3 nucleotides are TGTGCCAGCAGTCAGGCCAAAAGGGGGGGCACTGAAGCTTTCTTT.

The rearrangement links TRBV25-1 to TRBJ1-2; unclear D gene. This CDR3 comprises 16 residues. Trimming cost V 1 base and J 9 bases, with 21 bases left between them. The germline V gene encodes CDR1 MGHDK and CDR2 SYGVNS. The CDR3 DNA reads TGTGCCAGCAGTGAATCTGCCCGACTGCCCCTTACGCGCTACACCTTC. Encoded protein: CASSESARLPLTRYTF.

The chain has TRBV27 and TRBJ1-6, with 8 bases that match TRBD1. The CDR3 has 14 amino acids. V shed 7 bases, J shed 7 bases, and the junction held 6 bases outside the gene matches. In germline, CDR1 is MNHEY, CDR2 SMNVEV (reference sequence). The CDR3 reads CASTRDRRNSPLHF. CDR3 bases: TGTGCCAGCACTAGGGACAGGAGAAATTCACCCCTCCACTTT.

The chain employs TRBV7-9 and TRBJ1-6; D unclear. CDR1 is SEHNR, CDR2 FQNEAQ, per germline (reference sequence). The ends were cut back, 1 base at V and 10 bases at J, with 8 bases in the middle. This CDR3 has 13 amino acids. The CDR3 region is CASSLGPGSPLHF. For the CDR3, the DNA is TGTGCCAGCAGCTTAGGACCGGGGTCACCCCTCCACTTT.

CDR3 in DNA: TGTGCCAGCAGCCCCCAGGCCCCATACGAGCAGTACTTC. Amino acids: CASSPQAPYEQYF. The gene calls are TRBV7-9 and TRBJ2-7; D is unresolved. Between the trimmed V and J ends, which lost 5 bases and 4 bases, there was a span of 12 bases. The CDR3 runs to 13 residues. The germline gives CDR1 SEHNR, CDR2 FQNEAQ (reference sequence).

The chain joins TRBV2 to TRBJ2-7, with TRBD1 as a possible D gene (6 bases). Per germline, CDR1 SNHLY and CDR2 FYNNEI. V dropped 6 bases and J dropped 2 bases, with 14 bases sitting between them. This CDR3 has 14 residues. The CDR3 DNA follows: TGTGCCAGCAGGGCCCTGACAGGCGCCTACGAGCAGTACTTC. The encoded protein is CASRALTGAYEQYF.

The chain joins TRBV5-1 to TRBJ1-2, with 8 nucleotides matching TRBD1. Germline trimming cut 3 bases from V and 4 bases from J; bases unmatched to any gene: 8. The CDR3 is made up of 15 amino acids. Germline CDR1 reads SGHRS; CDR2 reads YFSETQ. CDR3 loop: CASSSSAGGGYGYTF. The DNA for the CDR3 is TGCGCCAGCAGCTCGTCGGCAGGGGGCGGCTATGGCTACACCTTC.

The V and J genes are TRBV6-5 and TRBJ1-4; D unresolved. The germline CDR1 and CDR2 sequences are MNHEY and SVGAGI. Trimming left V 6 bases short and J 3 bases short, with 11 bases between. This CDR3 is built from 14 residues. Here the CDR3 DNA reads TGTGCCAGCAGACAGATAGTTTCTAATGAAAAACTGTTTTTT. It yields the protein CASRQIVSNEKLFF.

The rearrangement joins TRBV27 to TRBJ1-5; the D gene is possibly TRBD1 (5 bases). Germline CDR1 and CDR2: MNHEY and SMNVEV (reference sequence). V lost 7 bases, J lost 5 bases, and 15 bases lay in between. CDR3 length: 14 amino acids. The CDR3 region is CASKLAGFDQPQHF. The CDR3 DNA sequence: TGTGCCAGCAAGTTGGCAGGGTTCGATCAGCCCCAGCATTTT.

This clone appeared a few times. This rearrangement joins TRBV14 to TRBJ2-5, with 11 nucleotides matching TRBD1. Germline trimming cut 0 bases from V and 5 bases from J; bases unmatched to any gene: 2. Germline V gene data show CDR1 as SGHDN and CDR2 as FVKESK. This CDR3 has 15 amino acids. The CDR3 DNA is TGTGCCAGCAGCCAAGATGGACAGGGGGCTGAGACCCAGTACTTC. Protein product: CASSQDGQGAETQYF.

The genes are TRBV7-2 and TRBJ2-7; no definite D call. From germline, CDR1 is SGHTA and CDR2 FQGNSA. The V and J ends lost 5 bases and 0 bases respectively, with 11 bases between them. This CDR3 region has 14 residues. CDR3 sequence reads: CASSPSRSSYEQYF. The CDR3 nucleotides are TGTGCCAGCAGCCCAAGTAGAAGCTCCTACGAGCAGTACTTC.

The chain uses TRBV29-1 and TRBJ2-3, with TRBD1 identical over 7 bases. V lost 2 bases, J lost 3 bases, and 5 bases stayed unmatched. The CDR3 runs 14 residues. In germline, CDR1 is SQVTM, CDR2 ANQGSEA. The CDR3 spells CSVEFATGTDTQYF. CDR3 nucleotide sequence: TGCAGCGTTGAATTCGCGACAGGGACAGATACGCAGTATTTT.

J is TRBJ2-1 and V is TRBV7-2; D possibly corresponds to TRBD2 (6 bases). CDR1 and CDR2 (germline): SGHTA, FQGNSA. This CDR3 region has 15 residues. Between the trimmed V and J ends, which lost 7 bases and 0 bases, there was a span of 13 bases. The CDR3 region has the DNA TGTGCCAGCAAGGCCGGGACTCGCTCCTACAATGAGCAGTTCTTC. Protein product: CASKAGTRSYNEQFF.

This rearrangement joins TRBV11-2 to TRBJ2-7; tentative D call: TRBD1 (5 bases). Germline assignment: CDR1 SGHAT and CDR2 FQNNGV. CDR3 length equals 14 residues. The ends were cut back, 1 base at V and 3 bases at J, with 10 bases in the middle. In nucleotides, the CDR3 is TGTGCCAGCAGCTTAGGACAGTCTGTCTACGAGCAGTACTTC. This translates into CASSLGQSVYEQYF.

V usage is TRBV2 and J usage is TRBJ1-5; 7 bases fit TRBD1. CDR3 length: 12 amino acids. The germline gives CDR1 SNHLY, CDR2 FYNNEI. Trimming removed 6 bases from V and 6 bases from J; junction bases left unmatched: 2. The chain's CDR3 is CASRTGLQPQHF. The CDR3 DNA follows: TGTGCCAGCAGGACAGGGCTTCAGCCCCAGCATTTT.

CDR3 region: CASSALRATNEKLFF. The CDR3 DNA is TGTGCCAGTAGTGCCCTAAGAGCGACTAATGAAAAACTGTTTTTT. This sequence joins TRBV19 and TRBJ1-4; D call uncertain. Trimming cost V 5 bases and J 2 bases, with 12 bases left between them. The germline V gene has CDR1 LNHDA and CDR2 SQIVND (reference sequence). The length of the CDR3 is 15 residues.

This clone was picked up one time. DNA of the CDR3: TGTGCCAGCAGCTTAATGACAGGGGCTGAGCAGTACTTC. Amino acid sequence: CASSLMTGAEQYF. The V gene is TRBV7-9, the J gene TRBJ2-7, with 8 bases matching TRBD1. J was trimmed by 7 bases and V by 2 bases; bases with no gene match: 4. There are 13 residues in the CDR3. Per the germline V gene, CDR1 is SEHNR and CDR2 is FQNEAQ (reference sequence).

The chain combines TRBV19 with TRBJ2-7, with a tentative D call TRBD2 (6 bases). CDR3 length: 13 residues. Trimming took 4 bases from V and 3 from J, leaving 10 bases between them. Per germline, CDR1 LNHDA and CDR2 SQIVND (reference sequence). This chain's CDR3 is CASSTGDFYEQYF. In DNA form, the CDR3 reads TGTGCCAGTAGTACCGGGGACTTCTACGAGCAGTACTTC.

The rearrangement joins TRBV18 to TRBJ1-3; D gene unclear. CDR1 and CDR2 (germline): KGHSH, LQKENI. The V end lost 3 bases, the J end lost 4 bases, and 10 bases lay between the germline ends. The CDR3 spans 14 residues. In DNA form, the CDR3 reads TGTGCCAGCTCACCCGTACAACGCGGAAACACCATATATTTT. As protein: CASSPVQRGNTIYF.